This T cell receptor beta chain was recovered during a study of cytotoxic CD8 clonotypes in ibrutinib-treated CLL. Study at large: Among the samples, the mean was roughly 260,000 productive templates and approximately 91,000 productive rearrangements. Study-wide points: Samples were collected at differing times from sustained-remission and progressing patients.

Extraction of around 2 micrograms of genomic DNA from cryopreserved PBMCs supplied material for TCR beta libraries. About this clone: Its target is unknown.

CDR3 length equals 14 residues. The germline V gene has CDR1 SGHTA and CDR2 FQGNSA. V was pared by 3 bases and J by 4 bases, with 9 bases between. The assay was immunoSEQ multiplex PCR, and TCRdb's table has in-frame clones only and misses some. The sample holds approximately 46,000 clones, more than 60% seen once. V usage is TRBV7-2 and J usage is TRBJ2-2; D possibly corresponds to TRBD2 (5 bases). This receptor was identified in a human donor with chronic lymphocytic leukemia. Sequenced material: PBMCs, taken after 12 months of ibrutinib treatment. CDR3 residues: CASSFQAGTGELFF. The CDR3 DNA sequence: TGTGCCAGCAGCTTTCAGGCGGGCACCGGGGAGCTGTTTTTT.